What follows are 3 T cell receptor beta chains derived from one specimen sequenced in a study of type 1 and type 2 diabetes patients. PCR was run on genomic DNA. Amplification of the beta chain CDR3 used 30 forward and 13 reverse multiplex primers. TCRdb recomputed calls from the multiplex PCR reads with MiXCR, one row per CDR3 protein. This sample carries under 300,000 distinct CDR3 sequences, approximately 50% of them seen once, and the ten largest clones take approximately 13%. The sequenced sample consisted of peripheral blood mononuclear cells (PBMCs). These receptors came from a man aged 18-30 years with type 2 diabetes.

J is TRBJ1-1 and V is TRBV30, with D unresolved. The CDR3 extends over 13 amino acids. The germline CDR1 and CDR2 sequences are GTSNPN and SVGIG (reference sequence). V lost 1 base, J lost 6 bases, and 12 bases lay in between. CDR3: CAWSAIPSSEAFF. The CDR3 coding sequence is TGTGCCTGGAGTGCCATCCCCTCCTCTGAAGCTTTCTTT. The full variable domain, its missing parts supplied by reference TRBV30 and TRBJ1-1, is SQTIHQWPATLVQPVGSPLSLECTVEGTSNPNLYWYRQAAGRGLQLLFYSVGIGQISSEVPQNLSASRPQDRQFILSSKKLLLSDSGFYLCAWSAIPSSEAFFGQGTRLTVV.

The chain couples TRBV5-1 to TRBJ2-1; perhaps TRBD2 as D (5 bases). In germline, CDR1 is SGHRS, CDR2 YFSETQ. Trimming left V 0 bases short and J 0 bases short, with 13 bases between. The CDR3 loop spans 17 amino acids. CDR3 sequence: CASSLDLAESSYNEQFF. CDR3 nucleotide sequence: TGCGCCAGCAGCTTGGATCTAGCTGAAAGCTCCTACAATGAGCAGTTCTTC.

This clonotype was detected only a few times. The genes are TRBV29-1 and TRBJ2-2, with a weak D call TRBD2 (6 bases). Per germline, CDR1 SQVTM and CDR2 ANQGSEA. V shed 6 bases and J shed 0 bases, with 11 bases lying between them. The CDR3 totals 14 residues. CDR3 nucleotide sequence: TGCAGCGTGGAATGGAGGGCGAACACCGGGGAGCTGTTTTTT. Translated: CSVEWRANTGELFF.